The entry that follows covers one T cell receptor (beta chain) sequence. These data are taken from a study of blood T cell repertoires in COVID-19. Trimming pared 2 bases from V and 3 bases from J, leaving 9 bases between. The CDR3 totals 14 residues. Germline V gene data show CDR1 as SGHDT and CDR2 as YYEEEE. Original processing notes: Reference gene primer amplification yielded estimated nucleated cell counts. Clones were read by immunoSEQ multiplex PCR, and TCRdb kept only the in-frame ones, dropping some. The V and J calls and clone size were taken over from that table, and D and trimming were inferred from the DNA. Among around 80,000 clones listed, about four fifths were seen once.

Sequencing input: peripheral blood. The clonotype originates from a man older than 75 with acute or convalescent COVID-19. V is TRBV5-6 and J is TRBJ1-5; D is undetermined. The CDR3 sequence: CASSLGGINQPQHF. CDR3 DNA sequence: TGTGCCAGCAGCTTAGGAGGGATCAATCAGCCCCAGCATTTT.